This TCR beta chain came from a study of T cells in Graves' hyperthyroidism and ophthalmopathy. Study context: Peripheral blood was acquired at first diagnosis, ahead of any therapy whatsoever.

The V end lost 0 bases, the J end lost 7 bases, and 15 bases lay between the germline ends. This CDR3 has 16 residues. Germline V gives CDR1 SEHNR, CDR2 FQNEAQ (reference sequence). Regions amplified from RNA transcripts were the TCR beta CDR3 regions. HTBI primers were the set used in a first-round RT-PCR of the TCR CDR3. From the multiplex PCR reads, TCRdb called clonotypes with MiXCR, one entry per CDR3 protein. The repertoire holds around 300,000 distinct CDR3 sequences, with 13% as singletons. The material sequenced was blood. The TCR originated in a woman aged 25 to 39 with Graves' hyperthyroidism that later progressed to Graves' ophthalmopathy. The chain links TRBV7-9 to TRBJ1-4, with a weak D call TRBD1 (6 bases). The CDR3 protein is CASSLALSGVAEKLFF. DNA of the CDR3: TGTGCCAGCAGCTTAGCGCTTTCAGGGGTTGCTGAAAAACTGTTTTTT.